Each of the 14 T cell receptor beta chains below was sequenced from the same sample in a study of PD-L1 blockade in urothelial cancer. Sequencing was performed with immunoSEQ multiplex PCR; in TCRdb, only in-frame clones are kept and a portion is missing. The repertoire holds nearly 35,000 clones, with approximately 80% as singletons. The time point here: pretreatment peripheral blood. The source material was PBMCs, sampled around atezolizumab (anti-PD-L1) treatment. Receptors originate from a man between 60 and 70 years old with urothelial cancer.

This chain connects TRBV7-8 to TRBJ1-5; TRBD1 matches 7 bases. The CDR3 covers 18 residues. V lost 2 bases, J lost 5 bases, and 15 bases stayed unmatched. CDR1 and CDR2 (germline): SGHVS, FQNEAQ. CDR3 protein: CASSLRLPQGVYYQPQHF. CDR3 DNA: TGTGCCAGCAGCTTAAGATTGCCCCAGGGGGTCTATTATCAGCCCCAGCATTTT.

The chain links TRBV30 to TRBJ2-1, with D tentatively TRBD2 (6 bases). Trimming took off 2 bases at V and 0 bases at J, with 11 bases between the two ends. Germline CDR1 and CDR2: GTSNPN and SVGIG (reference sequence). The CDR3 runs to 15 residues. Here the CDR3 reads CAWSRGTLSYNEQFF. The CDR3 DNA reads as TGTGCCTGGAGTCGCGGGACCCTCTCCTACAATGAGCAGTTCTTC.

This sequence joins TRBV12-5 and TRBJ1-2, with 12 bases lining up with TRBD1. CDR1 LGHNT and CDR2 FRNRAP come from the germline V gene. The V segment lost 2 bases and the J segment 4 bases; nucleotides outside the gene matches: 20. The CDR3 length is 21 residues. CDR3 loop: CASGLRPGDRGRPFGSYGYTF. CDR3 nucleotide sequence: TGTGCTAGTGGTTTGAGACCTGGGGACAGGGGGCGGCCGTTTGGGAGCTATGGCTACACCTTC.

A single count supports this clone. The CDR3 here is CASSLRSGGNQPQHF. As DNA, the CDR3 is TGTGCCAGCAGTTTACGGTCAGGGGGCAATCAGCCCCAGCATTTT. The rearrangement joins TRBV27 to TRBJ1-5, with a tentative D call TRBD1 (6 bases). Trimming stripped 2 bases from V and 2 bases from J, with 10 bases between. The CDR3 extends over 15 amino acids. CDR1 is MNHEY and CDR2 is SMNVEV in the germline V gene (reference sequence).

This chain connects TRBV6-6 to TRBJ1-1; no firm D call. The V gene's germline CDR1 is MNHNY and CDR2 SVGAGI (reference sequence). The CDR3 loop spans 14 amino acids. V dropped 3 bases and J dropped 5 bases, with 13 bases sitting between them. The chain's CDR3 is CASSYPGRETEAFF. CDR3 DNA: TGTGCCAGCAGTTATCCTGGGAGAGAGACTGAAGCTTTCTTT.

V and J are TRBV11-2 and TRBJ2-1; 8 bases map to TRBD2. This CDR3 comprises 15 residues. The V gene's germline CDR1 is SGHAT and CDR2 FQNNGV. The junction had 4 bases not matched to a gene; V was cut back by 1 base and J by 5 bases. CDR3 region: CASSLVLADNNEQFF. CDR3 bases: TGTGCCAGCAGCTTAGTACTAGCGGATAACAATGAGCAGTTCTTC.

The genes are TRBV29-1 and TRBJ1-2; D is perhaps TRBD1 (5 bases). V shed 3 bases and J shed 8 bases, with 16 bases lying between them. The germline V gene encodes CDR1 SQVTM and CDR2 ANQGSEA. The CDR3 runs to 13 residues. Here the CDR3 reads CSVDTVAEGGYTF. CDR3 nucleotide sequence: TGCAGCGTTGATACAGTGGCGGAGGGGGGCTACACCTTC.

The DNA of the CDR3 is TGTGCCAGCAGCTTAAGCGGGTTAGGAGATACGCAGTATTTT. It specifies CASSLSGLGDTQYF. The rearrangement uses TRBV7-3 and TRBJ2-3, with D perhaps matching TRBD2 (5 bases). The CDR3 has 14 amino acids. V shed 1 base and J shed 5 bases, with 10 bases lying between them. In germline, CDR1 is SGHTA, CDR2 FQGTGA.

The rearrangement uses TRBV6-1 and TRBJ2-7; tentatively, D is TRBD1 (5 bases). The CDR3 loop spans 14 amino acids. Germline CDR1 and CDR2: MNHNS and SASEGT. With 1 base removed from V and 6 bases from J, the gap between germline ends came to 13 bases. CDR3 amino acids: CASSEVPGWVEQYF. CDR3 DNA sequence: TGTGCCAGCAGTGAAGTGCCAGGGTGGGTCGAGCAGTACTTC.

The genes are TRBV14 and TRBJ1-5; tentative D call: TRBD1 (5 bases). CDR1 SGHDN and CDR2 FVKESK come from the germline V gene. V was pared by 4 bases and J by 6 bases, with 7 bases between. The CDR3 spans 12 residues. CDR3 sequence reads: CASSRGGQPQHF. CDR3 DNA: TGTGCCAGCAGCCGCGGGGGTCAGCCCCAGCATTTT.

The rearrangement uses TRBV7-2 and TRBJ2-5; 13 positions agree with TRBD2. The CDR3 runs 16 residues. The V gene's germline CDR1 is SGHTA and CDR2 FQGNSA. J gave up 1 base and V 5 bases, and 4 bases lay outside the gene matches. This chain's CDR3 is CASSPRLAGGQETQYF. In DNA form, the CDR3 reads TGTGCCAGCAGCCCCAGACTAGCGGGAGGCCAAGAGACCCAGTACTTC.

The CDR3 here is CASSPSTGSGNTIYF. The DNA for the CDR3 is TGTGCCAGCTCACCCTCGACAGGCTCTGGAAACACCATATATTTT. V usage is TRBV18 and J usage is TRBJ1-3, with D maybe TRBD1 (6 bases). Germline V gene lookup returns CDR1 KGHSH and CDR2 LQKENI. The length of the CDR3 is 15 residues. Trimming removed 3 bases from V and 0 bases from J, with 9 bases in between. The complete variable domain, with remaining parts taken from reference TRBV18 and TRBJ1-3, reads NAGVMQNPRHLVRRRGQEARLRCSPMKGHSHVYWYRQLPEEGLKFMVYLQKENIIDESGMPKERFSAEFPKEGPSILRIQQVVRGDSAAYFCASSPSTGSGNTIYFGEGSWLTVV.

This rearrangement joins TRBV7-9 to TRBJ2-1; TRBD1 matches 7 bases. V gave up 5 bases and J gave up 4 bases; unmatched junction bases: 8. The CDR3 has 15 residues. Germline CDR1 and CDR2: SEHNR and FQNEAQ (reference sequence). CDR3 region: CASSPSGTEYNEQFF. The CDR3 nucleotides read TGTGCCAGCAGCCCATCCGGGACAGAGTACAATGAGCAGTTCTTC.

The sample holds a few counts of this clone. This rearrangement joins TRBV15 to TRBJ1-6, with D possibly being TRBD1 (5 bases). The V gene lost 0 bases and the J gene lost 8 bases, with 11 bases spanning the gap. Germline loops: CDR1 LNHNV, CDR2 YYDKDF (reference sequence). This CDR3 has 15 amino acids. For the CDR3, the DNA is TGTGCCACCAGCAGAGATCGGCAGGGTGATTCACCCCTCCACTTT. The encoded protein is CATSRDRQGDSPLHF.